The 22 T cell receptor beta chains presented below share a single source sample, sequenced in a study of CD8 T cells in Susac syndrome. After extraction with the RNeasy kit, roughly 0.45 to 1 ug of the RNA was reverse transcribed using random hexamers. From the immunoSEQ multiplex PCR reads, TCRdb called clonotypes with MiXCR, one entry per CDR3 protein. The sample holds some 150,000 distinct CDR3 sequences; approximately 94% are singletons and the top ten take under 0.095%. Source material: CD4+ T cells from PBMCs. The origin of the receptors is a human donor in good health.

The chain joins TRBV15 to TRBJ1-2; the D gene is possibly TRBD1 (6 bases). The germline V gene has CDR1 LNHNV and CDR2 YYDKDF (reference sequence). This CDR3 comprises 16 residues. Trimming stripped 0 bases from V and 8 bases from J, with 19 bases between. DNA for the CDR3: TGTGCCACCAGCAGAGATCTCACAGGGTCCGCGGACGGCTACACCTTC. Translation: CATSRDLTGSADGYTF.

V is TRBV3-1 and J is TRBJ2-7, with D perhaps TRBD2 (6 bases). The CDR3 length is 12 residues. CDR1 and CDR2 (germline): LGHDT, YNNKEL (reference sequence). V was clipped by 1 base and J by 9 bases, with 10 bases between them. The CDR3 sequence: CASSQGLGGQYF. In DNA form, the CDR3 reads TGTGCCAGCAGCCAAGGTTTGGGGGGGCAGTACTTC.

V and J are TRBV30 and TRBJ1-2; 8 bases are a match to TRBD1. Germline CDR1 is GTSNPN and CDR2 is SVGIG (reference sequence). The CDR3 contains 15 residues. V was pared by 0 bases and J by 5 bases, with 8 bases of the junction left unmatched. CDR3 residues: CAWSVLRQGKYGYTF. The DNA of the CDR3 is TGTGCCTGGAGTGTCCTCCGACAGGGGAAATATGGCTACACCTTC. Complete variable domain (other parts from reference TRBV30 and TRBJ1-2): SQTIHQWPATLVQPVGSPLSLECTVEGTSNPNLYWYRQAAGRGLQLLFYSVGIGQISSEVPQNLSASRPQDRQFILSSKKLLLSDSGFYLCAWSVLRQGKYGYTFGSGTRLTVV.

V usage is TRBV7-9 and J usage is TRBJ2-6; D is perhaps TRBD1 (7 bases). Germline V lookup: CDR1 SEHNR, CDR2 FQNEAQ (reference sequence). V was pared by 3 bases and J by 3 bases, with 21 bases between. There are 19 residues in the CDR3. The CDR3 DNA reads as TGTGCCAGCAGCTTCGGAGGGGCAGGGGGAATGGTTGGGGCCAACGTCCTGACTTTC. Encoded protein: CASSFGGAGGMVGANVLTF.

CDR3 amino acids: CASSPPDRSSYEQYF. The CDR3 DNA sequence: TGTGCCAGCAGCCCACCGGACAGAAGCTCCTACGAGCAGTACTTC. V usage is TRBV5-4 and J usage is TRBJ2-7; TRBD1 might be the D (6 bases). Trimming pared 4 bases from V and 0 bases from J, leaving 14 bases between. The germline CDR1 and CDR2 sequences are SGHNT and YYREEE (reference sequence). The CDR3 contains 15 residues.

This sequence joins TRBV10-1 and TRBJ2-4; 7 bases map to TRBD1. The CDR3 consists of 13 residues. Germline CDR1 and CDR2: WNHNN and SYGVQD (reference sequence). With V trimmed by 4 bases and J by 3 bases, 0 bases remained unmatched. The CDR3 protein is CASSGQGKNIQYF. CDR3 DNA sequence: TGCGCCAGCAGTGGACAGGGCAAAAACATTCAGTACTTC.

The chain has TRBV20-1 and TRBJ1-1; D not resolved. This CDR3 is built from 11 residues. Germline V lookup: CDR1 DFQATT, CDR2 SNEGSKA (reference sequence). Deletions cut 3 bases from V and 7 bases from J, with 9 bases between. For the CDR3, the DNA is TGCAGTGCTAGTCTGGGCGGTGAAGCTTTCTTT. Translation: CSASLGGEAFF.

This rearrangement joins TRBV5-1 to TRBJ1-1; 7 nucleotides align to TRBD1. CDR3 length equals 15 residues. With 2 bases clipped from V and 4 bases from J, the junction kept 8 bases outside the gene matches. CDR1 is SGHRS and CDR2 is YFSETQ in the germline V gene. The CDR3 sequence: CASSLTGAVGTEAFF. CDR3 bases: TGCGCCAGCAGCTTAACAGGGGCCGTCGGCACTGAAGCTTTCTTT.

The genes are TRBV28 and TRBJ2-5; D might be TRBD1 (6 bases). The V gene lost 6 bases and the J gene lost 2 bases, with 22 bases spanning the gap. The CDR3 is made up of 17 amino acids. From germline, CDR1 is MDHEN and CDR2 SYDVKM. CDR3 loop: CASSYPRSVQGQETQYF. The CDR3 bases are TGTGCCAGCAGCTACCCCAGGTCGGTACAGGGACAAGAGACCCAGTACTTC.

The rearrangement joins TRBV29-1 to TRBJ1-2; 10 bases agree with TRBD1. This CDR3 comprises 13 residues. After removal of 4 bases from V and 7 bases from J, the junction contained 6 bases not matched to a gene. Germline assignment: CDR1 SQVTM and CDR2 ANQGSEA. The CDR3 nucleotides read TGCAGCGTTGCGACAGGGGGCCAAGGTGGCTACACCTTC. Protein: CSVATGGQGGYTF.

This chain links TRBV2 with TRBJ2-3; TRBD2 is a possible D gene (5 bases). Looked up from germline, CDR1 is SNHLY and CDR2 is FYNNEI. Trimming stripped 5 bases from V and 11 bases from J, with 20 bases between. The CDR3 runs 14 residues. The CDR3 loop is CASSLPPVEVRQYF. In DNA, the CDR3 is TGTGCCAGCAGTCTCCCCCCAGTGGAGGTTAGGCAGTATTTT. The full variable domain, its missing parts supplied by reference TRBV2 and TRBJ2-3, is EPEVTQTPSHQVTQMGQEVILRCVPISNHLYFYWYRQILGQKVEFLVSFYNNEISEKSEIFDDQFSVERPDGSNFTLKIRSTKLEDSAMYFCASSLPPVEVRQYFGPGTRLTVL.

The CDR3 bases are TGTGCCAGCTCATTTGGACAGAGGGAGACCCAGTACTTC. Protein product: CASSFGQRETQYF. V and J are TRBV18 and TRBJ2-5; possibly TRBD1 for D (6 bases). The V end was cut by 5 bases, the J end by 5 bases, with 12 bases between. Germline-derived CDR1 and CDR2 are KGHSH and LQKENI. The CDR3 is 13 residues long.

In this sample, this clonotype turned up once. V and J are TRBV19 and TRBJ1-1; D is unresolved. The germline V gene encodes CDR1 LNHDA and CDR2 SQIVND (reference sequence). This CDR3 has 12 amino acids. Trimming removed 7 bases at V and 6 bases at J, with 12 bases between. For the CDR3, the DNA is TGTGCCAGTACCCGAAACGCCGCTGAAGCTTTCTTT. It is translated as CASTRNAAEAFF.

The J gene is TRBJ1-2, the V gene TRBV27, with 9 positions matching TRBD1. CDR1 is MNHEY, CDR2 SMNVEV, per germline (reference sequence). This CDR3 spans 17 amino acids. The junction had 10 bases not matched to a gene; V was cut back by 5 bases and J by 0 bases. The CDR3 region is CASSILGTGHTNYGYTF. DNA for the CDR3: TGTGCCAGCAGTATACTCGGGACAGGGCACACTAACTATGGCTACACCTTC.

The V and J genes are TRBV13 and TRBJ2-3; no reliable D call. Per the germline V gene, CDR1 is PRHDT and CDR2 is FYEKMQ (reference sequence). V dropped 1 base and J dropped 0 bases, with 5 bases sitting between them. The CDR3 extends over 14 amino acids. CDR3 bases: TGTGCCAGCAGCTTAGAACAGAGCACAGATACGCAGTATTTT. This gives the protein CASSLEQSTDTQYF.

V and J are TRBV6-5 and TRBJ2-3; 7 bases line up with TRBD1. Germline loops: CDR1 MNHEY, CDR2 SVGAGI. This CDR3 spans 17 amino acids. Trimming removed 2 bases from V and 0 bases from J; junction bases left unmatched: 8. DNA of the CDR3: TGTGCCAGCAGTTACGAGGGGGCAGGGTTGAGCACAGATACGCAGTATTTT. This translates into CASSYEGAGLSTDTQYF.

This clonotype showed up just once. The V gene is TRBV7-2, the J gene TRBJ2-6; D gene uncertain. Germline CDR1 SGHTA, CDR2 FQGNSA. V lost 0 bases and J lost 0, with 3 bases in between. CDR3 length: 15 residues. CDR3 sequence: CASSLASSGANVLTF. CDR3 DNA sequence: TGTGCCAGCAGCTTAGCTAGCTCTGGGGCCAACGTCCTGACTTTC. Based on the CDR3 plus reference TRBV7-2 and TRBJ2-6, the full variable domain is GAGVSQSPSNKVTEKGKDVELRCDPISGHTALYWYRQSLGQGLEFLIYFQGNSAPDKSGLPSDRFSAERTGGSVSTLTIQRTQQEDSAVYLCASSLASSGANVLTFGAGSRLTVL.

This clonotype was picked up a small number of times. The J gene is TRBJ2-7, the V gene TRBV20-1; D gene uncertain. Trimming took off 1 base at V and 6 bases at J, with 10 bases between the two ends. Per the germline V gene, CDR1 is DFQATT and CDR2 is SNEGSKA (reference sequence). The CDR3 is 12 amino acids. CDR3 sequence: CSARAGVSEQYF. Here the CDR3 DNA reads TGCAGTGCTAGAGCTGGGGTCTCCGAGCAGTACTTC.

This clonotype came up a few times. This sequence joins TRBV3-1 and TRBJ2-7, with D unresolved. V was pared by 3 bases and J by 2 bases, with 14 bases between. CDR1 and CDR2 (germline): LGHDT, YNNKEL (reference sequence). CDR3 size: 15 residues. As DNA, the CDR3 is TGTGCCAGCAGCCAGAAGACGGAAGCCCCCTACGAGCAGTACTTC. This encodes CASSQKTEAPYEQYF.

Regarding this clonotype: One junction end disagrees with the germline gene, perhaps due to a read error. The chain employs TRBV19 and TRBJ2-7; D unresolved. The CDR3 length is 15 residues. Germline V gives CDR1 LNHDA, CDR2 SQIVND (reference sequence). In nucleotides, the CDR3 is TGTGCCAGCAGTAGACCCGATAATATGGGATGGAAGCAGTACTTC. Amino acid sequence: CASSRPDNMGWKQYF.

J is TRBJ1-2 and V is TRBV6-6, with no clear D. This CDR3 contains 15 residues. V dropped 3 bases and J dropped 0 bases, with 11 bases sitting between them. Germline lookup yields CDR1 MNHNY and CDR2 SVGAGI (reference sequence). As DNA, the CDR3 is TGTGCCAGCAGTTATGTCGGTGAGGCTAACTATGGCTACACCTTC. Protein: CASSYVGEANYGYTF.

This chain connects TRBV20-1 to TRBJ1-2; D is uncertain. This CDR3 region has 16 residues. With 1 base removed from V and 0 bases from J, the gap between germline ends came to 15 bases. Germline CDR1 reads DFQATT; CDR2 reads SNEGSKA (reference sequence). CDR3 sequence: CSARGGDGKANYGYTF. The CDR3, as DNA: TGCAGTGCTAGAGGTGGTGATGGAAAGGCTAACTATGGCTACACCTTC.